This T cell receptor (beta chain) was recorded in a study of cytomegalovirus exposure and HLA in healthy donors. This clone has just one count. The CDR3 is 15 amino acids. J was trimmed by 3 bases and V by 0 bases; bases with no gene match: 2. Germline assignment: CDR1 MNHEY and CDR2 SVGAGI. PCR was performed using 60 Vbeta and 13 Jbeta primers. Using immunoSEQ multiplex PCR, the repertoire was profiled, and TCRdb retains in-frame clones only, with some absent. Seen here are under 200,000 clones, 68% observed once, and the top ten hold less than 3.5%. The source is a woman between 35 and 50 years old in good health and CMV-seropositive. The V gene is TRBV6-5, the J gene TRBJ1-5, with 7 bases fitting TRBD1. Sample: PBMCs. CDR3 nucleotide sequence: TGTGCCAGCAGTTACTCTGGGACAGCCAATCAGCCCCAGCATTTT. Its translation is CASSYSGTANQPQHF.